This record concerns one T cell receptor beta chain sequence. As yet, its antigen is unknown. One entry per CDR3 protein results from TCRdb running MiXCR on the PCR reads. This table has around 320,000 distinct CDR3 sequences, roughly 24% appearing once. Germline CDR1 and CDR2: SGHAT and FQNNGV. V lost 5 bases and J 6 bases, leaving 20 bases between the germline ends. This CDR3 has 15 amino acids. This entry is derived from a study of molecular identifiers for immune sequencing clone quantification. General study findings and limits: Around 940,000 naive cells reportedly did not prevent detection of spiked Jurkat TCR RNA from one cell. Highly expanded clone sizes could be underestimated through barcode sharing by identical TCR molecules.

Sorted inputs of roughly 17,000 to 1,100,000 cells, with 10%, 30% or 50% RNA, yielded naive CD8 libraries. The authors gated naive CD8 T cells as CD8+CD4-CCR7+CD45RA+ for sorting. V is TRBV11-2 and J is TRBJ2-7; D is unclear. This clonotype was sampled from a human donor in good health. Some libraries in this study had Jurkat cell RNA spiked in. Sequenced sample: naive CD8+ T cells from blood, with Jurkat cell RNA spiked in. The subset denotes: FACS-sorted CD8+CD4-CCR7+CD45RA+ naive T cells. CDR3 nucleotides: TGTGCCAGCAGCCCGCCGGGCCCCGATCCCCTCGAGCAGTACTTC. It codes for CASSPPGPDPLEQYF.